This T cell receptor beta chain was recovered during a study of control samples from healthy donors and cancer patients. The CDR3 contains 15 residues. After removal of 3 bases from V and 3 bases from J, the junction contained 6 bases not matched to a gene. The germline gives CDR1 SGDLS, CDR2 YYNGEE. The data were produced by immunoSEQ multiplex PCR, yet TCRdb's version contains in-frame clones alone and is incomplete. The table lists tens of thousands of clones, 85% to 90% of them singletons. The chain joins TRBV9 to TRBJ2-3; 8 nucleotides line up with TRBD2. Sequencing was carried out using PBMCs. This receptor was identified in an older woman with head and neck cancer. CDR3 nucleotides: TGTGCCAGCAGCGCTCGGGAGGGAGGGACAGATACGCAGTATTTT. Its protein is CASSAREGGTDTQYF.